This is a list of T cell receptor beta chains from one sample in a study of CD8+ T cells in alopecia areata. The data were produced by immunoSEQ multiplex PCR, yet TCRdb's version contains in-frame clones alone and is incomplete. Altogether about 190,000 clones are present, 45% to 65% being singletons, with the ten largest covering around 0.69%. This sample comprised CD4+ T cells sorted from blood, obtained at week 4, from a patient treated with tofacitinib. These receptors were taken from a human donor with alopecia areata. The CDR3 runs from the conserved cysteine through the conserved F or W. Fields, in order: V gene, J gene, CDR3 protein.

TRBV30	TRBJ2-7	CAWSPDRDYEQYF
TRBV29-1	TRBJ1-5	CSVEDRGGKHF
TRBV6-6	TRBJ2-7	CASRLGQLYEQYF
TRBV29-1	TRBJ2-5	CSVAGLRKETQYF
TRBV29-1	TRBJ2-5	CSGGQAGETQYF
TRBV29-1	TRBJ1-2	CSVAQGLRGYTF
TRBV15	TRBJ1-4	CATSRDLMAGEKLFF
TRBV27	TRBJ1-5	CASSPFLIIGTENQPQHF
TRBV29-1	TRBJ1-2	CSVEVVKELYGYTF
TRBV29-1	TRBJ2-5	CSAPGGIQETQYF
TRBV23-1	TRBJ2-2	CAKVGRNTGELFF
TRBV5-1	TRBJ2-7	CASSSVGGSLTGTSSYEQYF
TRBV30	TRBJ2-4	CAWSTGALAKNIQYF
TRBV11-2	TRBJ2-4	CASSLDWSDRDGLAKNIQYF
TRBV4-1	TRBJ2-7	CASSQDQLVDSTYEQYF
TRBV29-1	TRBJ2-7	CSVSRLAGGGLNEQYF
TRBV5-1	TRBJ1-2	CASSLDRTNYGYTF
TRBV29-1	TRBJ1-5	CSVAGSNQPQHF
TRBV30	TRBJ2-1	CAWSRSMEQFF
TRBV30	TRBJ1-2	CAWSGPGQKGGYTF
TRBV4-2	TRBJ1-1	CASSQDLQGTEAFF
TRBV29-1	TRBJ1-5	CSVEVGQGGNQPQHF
TRBV2	TRBJ2-4	CASSGTGGLNIQYF
TRBV15	TRBJ2-2	CATMDWNSFTGELFF
TRBV29-1	TRBJ2-6	CSGNTSGRYSTGANVLTF
TRBV29-1	TRBJ2-5	CSVQTSRAKETQYF
TRBV9	TRBJ2-2	CASSASLGAGELFF
TRBV15	TRBJ1-2	CATSSGQGNNYGYTF
TRBV7-2	TRBJ2-1	CASSTSFGGEQFF